This record covers a single T cell receptor (beta chain). V was shortened by 5 bases and J by 0 bases, with 14 bases between the two germline ends. Germline V gene lookup returns CDR1 LGHDT and CDR2 YNNKEL (reference sequence). The CDR3 loop spans 16 amino acids. These data come from a study of control samples from healthy donors and cancer patients. Measured with immunoSEQ multiplex PCR; TCRdb has only the in-frame clones, and not every one. The sample lists 230,000 or so clones, 85% to 95% seen once, with less than 1.6% in the top ten. The sample comprised blood. The J gene is TRBJ2-1, the V gene TRBV3-1 (or the pseudogene TRBV3-2); D might be TRBD2 (6 bases). This TCR came from a man in his forties or fifties in good health. As DNA, the CDR3 is TGTGCCAGCAGCTCCCTTGCGGGATTCTCCTACAATGAGCAGTTCTTC. This gives the protein CASSSLAGFSYNEQFF.